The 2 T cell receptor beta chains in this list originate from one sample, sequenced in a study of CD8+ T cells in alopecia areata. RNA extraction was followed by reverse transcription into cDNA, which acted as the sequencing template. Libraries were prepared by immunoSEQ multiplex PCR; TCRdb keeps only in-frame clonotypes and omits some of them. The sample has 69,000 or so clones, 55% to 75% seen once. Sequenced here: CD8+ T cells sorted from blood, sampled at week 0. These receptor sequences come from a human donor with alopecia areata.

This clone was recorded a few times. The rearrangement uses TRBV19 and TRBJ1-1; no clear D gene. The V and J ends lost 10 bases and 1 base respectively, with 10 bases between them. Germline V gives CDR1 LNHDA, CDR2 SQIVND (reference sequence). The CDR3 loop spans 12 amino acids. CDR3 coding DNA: TGTGCCACCGAGGACCGGAACACTGAAGCTTTCTTT. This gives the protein CATEDRNTEAFF.

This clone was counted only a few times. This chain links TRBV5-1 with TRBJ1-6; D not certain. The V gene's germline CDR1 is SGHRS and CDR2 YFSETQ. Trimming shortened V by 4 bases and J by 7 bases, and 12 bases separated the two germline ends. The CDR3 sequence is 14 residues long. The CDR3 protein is CASSAGRLNSPLHF. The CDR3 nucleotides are TGCGCCAGCAGCGCCGGACGGTTGAATTCACCCCTCCACTTT.